The 19 T cell receptor beta chains given below trace back to one sample, sequenced in a study of control samples from healthy donors and cancer patients. TCRdb's copy holds only in-frame clones and misses some; the assay was immunoSEQ multiplex PCR. The sample holds almost 90,000 clones, around nine tenths seen once. The sequencing sample was made of blood. The source is a man aged 30 to 45 in good health.

This clone has just one count. CDR3 nucleotides: TGTGCCAGCAGTGAAGTTTCTATCAATCAGCCCCAGCATTTT. Amino acids: CASSEVSINQPQHF. The V call is TRBV6-1, the J call TRBJ1-5; D uncertain. The CDR3 loop spans 14 amino acids. Deletions cut 1 base from V and 3 bases from J, with 7 bases between. Germline V gives CDR1 MNHNS, CDR2 SASEGT.

The chain links TRBV12-3 or TRBV12-4 to TRBJ1-6, with D perhaps TRBD1 (5 bases). V was clipped by 3 bases and J by 9 bases, with 9 bases between them. The CDR3 is 13 residues long. CDR3 DNA sequence: TGTGCCAGCAGTTTGGGGCTGGGTTCACCCCTCCACTTT. Protein sequence: CASSLGLGSPLHF.

This chain links TRBV30 with TRBJ2-5; 15 bases line up with TRBD2. The ends lost 2 bases at V and 2 bases at J; junction bases unmatched: 3. The CDR3 totals 16 residues. The V gene's germline CDR1 is GTSNPN and CDR2 SVGIG (reference sequence). In nucleotides, the CDR3 is TGTGCCTGGAGTATGGGGACTAGCGGGGGGCAAGAGACCCAGTACTTC. The encoded protein is CAWSMGTSGGQETQYF.

CDR3 amino acids: CASSYSGVSGNTIYF. CDR3 coding DNA: TGTGCCAGCAGTTACTCGGGGGTCTCTGGAAACACCATATATTTT. The chain is built from TRBV6-5 and TRBJ1-3; possible D gene TRBD1, 5 bases. Germline-derived CDR1 and CDR2 are MNHEY and SVGAGI. The CDR3 runs 15 residues. V shed 0 bases and J shed 0 bases, with 6 bases lying between them.

The gene calls are TRBV2 and TRBJ1-2; D gene uncertain. CDR3 length equals 14 residues. Trimming took 2 bases from V and 2 from J, leaving 9 bases between them. The germline CDR1 and CDR2 sequences are SNHLY and FYNNEI. CDR3 sequence: CASSEQPLNYGYTF. The CDR3 DNA reads as TGTGCCAGCAGTGAACAGCCCTTGAACTATGGCTACACCTTC. Together with reference TRBV2 and TRBJ1-2, the CDR3 gives the full variable domain: EPEVTQTPSHQVTQMGQEVILRCVPISNHLYFYWYRQILGQKVEFLVSFYNNEISEKSEIFDDQFSVERPDGSNFTLKIRSTKLEDSAMYFCASSEQPLNYGYTFGSGTRLTVV.

This chain joins TRBV3-1 (or the pseudogene TRBV3-2) and TRBJ1-1; 9 bases match TRBD1. Losses at the gene ends were 7 bases for V and 5 bases for J; bases not matched to a gene: 5. The germline V gene encodes CDR1 LGHDT and CDR2 YNNKEL (reference sequence). This CDR3 is 13 amino acids long. The CDR3 spells CASNDRGDTEAFF. CDR3 DNA sequence: TGTGCCAGCAACGACAGGGGGGATACTGAAGCTTTCTTT.

The chain is built from TRBV29-1 and TRBJ2-5; the D is unclear. Germline CDR1 SQVTM, CDR2 ANQGSEA. V gave up 7 bases and J gave up 0 bases, with 3 bases separating them. The CDR3 sequence is 10 residues long. CDR3 sequence: CSADQETQYF. The CDR3 DNA sequence: TGCAGCGCTGACCAAGAGACCCAGTACTTC.

The genes are TRBV24-1 and TRBJ1-5, with 7 bases that match TRBD1. Germline CDR1 and CDR2: KGHDR and SFDVKD. This CDR3 is 13 amino acids long. V lost 9 bases, J lost 7 bases, and 8 bases stayed unmatched. CDR3 bases: TGTGCCACCTCACGACAGGGTAACCAGCCCCAGCATTTT. As protein: CATSRQGNQPQHF.

This clone was observed at least ten times. This chain links TRBV11-2 with TRBJ2-1; D not certain. Germline values: CDR1 SGHAT, CDR2 FQNNGV. Trimming shortened V by 5 bases and J by 0 bases, and 14 bases separated the two germline ends. The CDR3 is made up of 16 amino acids. DNA of the CDR3: TGTGCCAGCAGCCCCAAGTCGAAGACCTCCTACAATGAGCAGTTCTTC. It yields the protein CASSPKSKTSYNEQFF.

The genes are TRBV10-2 and TRBJ1-1, with 7 bases lining up with TRBD1. The CDR3 contains 14 residues. Per germline, CDR1 WSHSY and CDR2 SAAADI. J gave up 2 bases and V 6 bases, and 6 bases lay outside the gene matches. The CDR3 here is CASSKTGFNTEAFF. The CDR3 nucleotides are TGCGCCAGCAGCAAGACAGGGTTTAACACTGAAGCTTTCTTT.

V usage is TRBV7-9 and J usage is TRBJ1-3; maybe TRBD1 (5 bases). Germline V gene data show CDR1 as SEHNR and CDR2 as FQNEAQ (reference sequence). The CDR3 has 15 amino acids. The V end was cut by 5 bases, the J end by 4 bases, with 15 bases between. CDR3 sequence (DNA): TGTGCCAGCAGCCGTTCGACAGTCCGCGGAAACACCATATATTTT. The encoded protein is CASSRSTVRGNTIYF.

The rearrangement uses TRBV6-5 and TRBJ2-2, with TRBD2 matching 8 bases. This CDR3 has 15 residues. The germline V gene encodes CDR1 MNHEY and CDR2 SVGAGI. J was trimmed by 6 bases and V by 6 bases; bases with no gene match: 9. The CDR3 spells CASRSERGRAGELFF. CDR3 DNA sequence: TGTGCCAGCAGATCCGAGCGGGGGAGGGCCGGGGAGCTGTTTTTT.

CDR3 protein: CASSSNTGGELFF. CDR3 bases: TGTGCCAGCAGCTCGAACACCGGCGGGGAGCTGTTTTTT. This chain connects TRBV7-3 to TRBJ2-2; D call uncertain. The CDR3 consists of 13 residues. Trimming took 4 bases from V and 7 from J, leaving 10 bases between them. Germline lookup yields CDR1 SGHTA and CDR2 FQGTGA.

The chain couples TRBV4-1 to TRBJ1-1; D gene uncertain. Between the trimmed V and J ends, which lost 4 bases and 5 bases, there was a span of 17 bases. CDR3 length equals 15 residues. Germline CDR1 and CDR2: MGHRA and YSYEKL. The CDR3 coding sequence is TGCGCCAGCAGCCTAGATCTCGAGGGTCGGACTGAAGCTTTCTTT. Amino acid sequence: CASSLDLEGRTEAFF.

The chain has TRBV4-1 and TRBJ2-5; the D call may be TRBD1 or TRBD2 (6 bases each). The CDR3 totals 13 residues. Germline V gives CDR1 MGHRA, CDR2 YSYEKL. V was cut by 0 bases and J by 6 bases, with 8 bases left in between. This CDR3 is CASSQDGGQTQYF. CDR3 nucleotide sequence: TGCGCCAGCAGCCAAGACGGGGGCCAGACCCAGTACTTC.

The chain employs TRBV4-1 and TRBJ1-2, with 8 bases identical to TRBD1. V lost 2 bases to trimming and J lost 5 bases; unmatched junction nucleotides: 13. The CDR3 runs 17 residues. The germline V gene encodes CDR1 MGHRA and CDR2 YSYEKL. DNA of the CDR3: TGCGCCAGCAGCCAAACCGTTAATCAGGGGGCAGGGTATGGCTACACCTTC. Translated, it gives CASSQTVNQGAGYGYTF.

The chain has TRBV21-1 and TRBJ2-1; TRBD2 is the table's D call, not checked against the DNA. TRBV21-1 is a listed pseudogene. The CDR3 extends over 12 amino acids. This CDR3 is CASSNGGNEQFF. As DNA, the CDR3 is TGTGCCAGCAGCAACGGGGGCAATGAGCAGTTCTTC.

There are a few counts of this clone. The J gene is TRBJ1-1, the V gene TRBV7-6, with D hard to call. Germline V lookup: CDR1 SGHVS, CDR2 FNYEAQ. The V end was cut by 4 bases, the J end by 0 bases, with 15 bases between. The CDR3 runs 16 residues. The CDR3 DNA reads as TGTGCCAGCAGCTCAGATCGTCGGCAGATGAACACTGAAGCTTTCTTT. Amino acids: CASSSDRRQMNTEAFF.

The V and J genes are TRBV7-9 and TRBJ2-1; TRBD1 is a possible D gene (6 bases). Germline V lookup: CDR1 SEHNR, CDR2 FQNEAQ (reference sequence). CDR3 length equals 16 residues. V lost 5 bases, J lost 5 bases, and 19 bases lay in between. DNA for the CDR3: TGTGCCAGCAGCCTCCCGCTAGGACAGACCAACAATGAGCAGTTCTTC. Protein product: CASSLPLGQTNNEQFF.